One sample yielded the 18 T cell receptor beta chains listed below, sequenced in a study of blood T cell repertoires in COVID-19. Produced via immunoSEQ multiplex PCR; TCRdb's table is partial and in-frame only. The sample comprises under 300,000 clones, 85% to 90% of which are singletons, and approximately 4% rests with the top ten. Sequencing was performed on peripheral blood. The receptors stem from a woman aged 40 to 50 with acute or convalescent COVID-19.

The chain links TRBV7-2 to TRBJ2-7; possibly TRBD1 for D (6 bases). The germline V gene has CDR1 SGHTA and CDR2 FQGNSA. The CDR3 consists of 14 residues. The V end was cut by 3 bases, the J end by 7 bases, with 16 bases between. The CDR3 DNA reads as TGTGCCAGCAGCTTCTGGGGGCCCGATTGGGAGCAGTACGTC. Protein product: CASSFWGPDWEQYV.

The V and J genes are TRBV12-2 and TRBJ2-7; the listed D gene, TRBD2, was not tested against the DNA. TRBV12-2 is classified as a pseudogene. The CDR3 length is 14 residues. This CDR3 reads CASRLAKKSGEQYV. DNA of the CDR3: TGTGCAAGTCGCTTAGCAAAGAAGAGCGGTGAGCAGTACGTC.

This clone appeared once. The chain links TRBV6-5 to TRBJ1-1, with D tentatively TRBD1 (5 bases). The CDR3 is 13 residues long. The V end lost 2 bases, the J end lost 7 bases, and 11 bases lay between the germline ends. The V gene's germline CDR1 is MNHEY and CDR2 SVGAGI. CDR3 sequence reads: CASSYLGGGEAFF. CDR3 coding DNA: TGTGCCAGCAGTTACCTTGGGGGAGGTGAAGCTTTCTTT.

The genes are TRBV5-1 and TRBJ1-3; 9 positions match TRBD1. Germline lookup yields CDR1 SGHRS and CDR2 YFSETQ. This CDR3 contains 15 residues. With V trimmed by 4 bases and J by 2 bases, 4 bases remained unmatched. The CDR3 bases are TGCGCCAGCAGCCCGGGACAGGGACCTGGAAACACCATATATTTT. Translating it yields CASSPGQGPGNTIYF.

With respect to this clone: At the DNA level, this CDR3 is encoded by other sequences in the same sample as well. The chain has TRBV12-3 or TRBV12-4 and TRBJ1-1; D uncertain. V was cut by 4 bases and J by 1 base, with 7 bases left in between. The CDR3 runs to 13 residues. The CDR3 region is CASSSRGNTEAFF. In DNA, the CDR3 is TGTGCCAGCAGTTCTAGAGGGAACACTGAAGCTTTCTTT.

The chain couples TRBV19 to TRBJ2-1; 8 positions match TRBD2. Germline V gives CDR1 LNHDA, CDR2 SQIVND (reference sequence). CDR3 size: 14 residues. V shed 6 bases and J 4 bases; nucleotides not matched to a gene: 5. The DNA of the CDR3 is TGTGCCAGTAGCTTTAGCGGGGATTACAATGAGCAGTTCTTC. It translates to CASSFSGDYNEQFF.

The table lists this clone with a count of one. This chain's CDR3 is CASSAAAGGTLGTDTQYF. CDR3 in DNA: TGTGCCAGCAGCGCGGCCGCAGGGGGCACCCTTGGCACAGATACGCAGTATTTT. The rearrangement uses TRBV5-4 and TRBJ2-3; 8 nucleotides line up with TRBD1. CDR3 size: 18 residues. V was clipped by 4 bases and J by 1 base; unmatched bases: 14. The germline gives CDR1 SGHNT, CDR2 YYREEE (reference sequence).

The chain has TRBV19 and TRBJ1-2, with a weak D call TRBD1 (6 bases). The germline CDR1 and CDR2 sequences are LNHDA and SQIVND (reference sequence). Trimming took 7 bases from V and 4 from J, leaving 16 bases between them. CDR3 size: 14 residues. The CDR3 region is CASMPLTGIYGYTF. CDR3 nucleotides: TGTGCCAGTATGCCGTTAACAGGGATCTATGGCTACACCTTC. Together with reference TRBV19 and TRBJ1-2, the CDR3 gives the full variable domain: DGGITQSPKYLFRKEGQNVTLSCEQNLNHDAMYWYRQDPGQGLRLIYYSQIVNDFQKGDIAEGYSVSREKKESFPLTVTSAQKNPTAFYLCASMPLTGIYGYTFGSGTRLTVV.

The chain couples TRBV19 to TRBJ1-1; D gene uncertain. The CDR3 length is 15 residues. The V and J ends lost 5 bases and 0 bases respectively, with 13 bases between them. CDR1 and CDR2 from the germline V gene are LNHDA and SQIVND (reference sequence). The CDR3: CASSLRVVMNTEAFF. CDR3 in DNA: TGTGCCAGTAGTCTCCGGGTTGTGATGAACACTGAAGCTTTCTTT.

The V call is TRBV4-1, the J call TRBJ1-3, with a weak D call TRBD1 (6 bases). The CDR3 spans 15 residues. The germline CDR1 and CDR2 sequences are MGHRA and YSYEKL. Trimming pared 3 bases from V and 4 bases from J, leaving 13 bases between. The CDR3 loop is CASSQLQGFGNTIYF. The CDR3 region has the DNA TGCGCCAGCAGCCAGTTACAGGGATTCGGAAACACCATATATTTT.

V and J are TRBV6-2 or TRBV6-3 and TRBJ1-5, with TRBD1 identical over 11 bases. CDR1 and CDR2 from the germline V gene are MNHEY and SVGEGT. This CDR3 is built from 19 residues. The J segment lost 0 bases and the V segment lost 5 bases, leaving 12 bases of the junction unmatched. CDR3 nucleotide sequence: TGTGCCAGCAGTCCAAGTCCGGGACAGGGGGGGTATAGCAATCAGCCCCAGCATTTT. It encodes CASSPSPGQGGYSNQPQHF.

The CDR3 region has the DNA TGTGCCTGGAGTGTACCTTTGGGGACAAAATCCCAGCATTTT. Its protein is CAWSVPLGTKSQHF. The rearrangement uses TRBV30 and TRBJ1-5; tentative D call: TRBD1 (6 bases). V was pared by 0 bases and J by 11 bases, with 17 bases between. The germline gives CDR1 GTSNPN, CDR2 SVGIG (reference sequence). The CDR3 runs 14 residues.

J is TRBJ2-7 and V is TRBV7-8, with 8 bases fitting TRBD1. CDR1 and CDR2 (germline): SGHVS, FQNEAQ. After removal of 5 bases from V and 3 bases from J, the junction contained 3 bases not matched to a gene. The CDR3 runs 13 residues. For the CDR3, the DNA is TGTGCCAGCAGCCGGACAGGGAACTACGAGCAGTACGTC. Its protein product is CASSRTGNYEQYV.

This sequence joins TRBV2 and TRBJ1-3, with D uncertain. Per the germline V gene, CDR1 is SNHLY and CDR2 is FYNNEI. Trimming removed 4 bases at V and 2 bases at J, with 3 bases between. The CDR3 consists of 12 residues. The CDR3 protein is CASSVAGNTIYF. CDR3 nucleotides: TGTGCCAGCAGTGTAGCTGGAAACACCATATATTTT. The complete variable domain, with remaining parts taken from reference TRBV2 and TRBJ1-3, reads EPEVTQTPSHQVTQMGQEVILRCVPISNHLYFYWYRQILGQKVEFLVSFYNNEISEKSEIFDDQFSVERPDGSNFTLKIRSTKLEDSAMYFCASSVAGNTIYFGEGSWLTVV.

The CDR3 nucleotides are TGCAGCGTTGTAGCGTACGGCCACACAGATACGCAGTATTTT. This encodes CSVVAYGHTDTQYF. The chain links TRBV29-1 to TRBJ2-3; a possible D gene is TRBD2 (5 bases). V gave up 4 bases and J gave up 2 bases, with 13 bases separating them. The CDR3 has 14 amino acids. The germline V gene has CDR1 SQVTM and CDR2 ANQGSEA.

A word on this clone: Other DNA sequences in this specimen translate into the identical CDR3. The V gene is TRBV2, the J gene TRBJ2-3; 9 nucleotides align to TRBD2. This CDR3 is built from 13 residues. Germline assignment: CDR1 SNHLY and CDR2 FYNNEI. J lost 3 bases, V lost 6 bases, and 1 base had no gene match. CDR3 nucleotides: TGTGCCAGCAGAGGACTAGCGACAGATACGCAGTATTTT. It yields the protein CASRGLATDTQYF. Filled out from reference TRBV2 and TRBJ2-3, the complete variable domain reads EPEVTQTPSHQVTQMGQEVILRCVPISNHLYFYWYRQILGQKVEFLVSFYNNEISEKSEIFDDQFSVERPDGSNFTLKIRSTKLEDSAMYFCASRGLATDTQYFGPGTRLTVL.

V is TRBV5-4 and J is TRBJ2-6, with a weak D call TRBD2 (5 bases). Looked up from germline, CDR1 is SGHNT and CDR2 is YYREEE (reference sequence). V was cut by 2 bases and J by 4 bases, with 10 bases left in between. This CDR3 comprises 15 residues. CDR3 sequence: CASSLRPGGANVLTF. The CDR3, as DNA: TGTGCCAGCAGCTTACGACCGGGGGGGGCCAACGTCCTGACTTTC.

Regarding this clone: The junction shows a germline mismatch at one end, possibly a read error. This chain uses TRBV6-1 with TRBJ1-2; 10 bases agree with TRBD1. The CDR3 length is 13 residues. Germline CDR1 and CDR2: MNHNS and SASEGT. This CDR3 is CASSEGRIGTGAF. The CDR3 DNA sequence: TGTGCCAGCAGTGAAGGGAGAATCGGGACAGGGGCGTTC.